These 7 T cell receptor beta chains were all obtained from the same sample, sequenced in a study of shared clonotypes between healthy human individuals. Selected positively for CCR7 and CD45RO-negative, naive CD8 cells excluded terminally differentiated effector memory CD45RA+ cells. Libraries were prepared by immunoSEQ multiplex PCR; TCRdb keeps only in-frame clonotypes and omits some of them. The profile covers approximately 2,200,000 clones, with around 93% appearing a single time and under 2% taken by the ten largest. Specimen: naive CD8+ T cells from PBMCs. The receptors derive from a man between 18 and 35 years old in good health. Some clones in this sample may be carry-over from other donors' samples.

The J gene is TRBJ2-1, the V gene TRBV5-4; 7 nucleotides agree with TRBD2. The CDR3 consists of 12 residues. Germline loops: CDR1 SGHNT, CDR2 YYREEE (reference sequence). The ends lost 2 bases at V and 15 bases at J; junction bases unmatched: 8. The CDR3 reads CASSFGDGGGFF. The CDR3 DNA reads as TGTGCCAGCAGCTTTGGGGACGGCGGGGGGTTCTTC. The full variable domain, its missing parts supplied by reference TRBV5-4 and TRBJ2-1, is ETGVTQSPTHLIKTRGQQVTLRCSSQSGHNTVSWYQQALGQGPQFIFQYYREEENGRGNFPPRFSGLQFPNYSSELNVNALELDDSALYLCASSFGDGGGFFGPGTRLTVL.

In nucleotides, the CDR3 is TGTGCCAGCAGCTTAGACGGTAGCGACACGCAGTATTTT. Translated, it gives CASSLDGSDTQYF. The chain links TRBV11-2 to TRBJ2-3, with D maybe TRBD2 (5 bases). CDR1 SGHAT and CDR2 FQNNGV come from the germline V gene. This CDR3 has 13 residues. Trimming cost V 0 bases and J 9 bases, with 10 bases left between them. Based on the CDR3 plus reference TRBV11-2 and TRBJ2-3, the full variable domain is EAGVAQSPRYKIIEKRQSVAFWCNPISGHATLYWYQQILGQGPKLLIQFQNNGVVDDSQLPKDRFSAERLKGVDSTLKIQPAKLEDSAVYLCASSLDGSDTQYFGPGTRLTVL.

V is TRBV7-3 and J is TRBJ2-2, with D perhaps matching TRBD2 (6 bases). V gave up 8 bases and J gave up 2 bases, with 15 bases separating them. CDR3 length: 15 amino acids. Germline CDR1 SGHTA, CDR2 FQGTGA. The CDR3 loop reads CASGDVAANTGELFF. In nucleotides, the CDR3 is TGTGCCAGCGGAGATGTAGCGGCTAACACCGGGGAGCTGTTTTTT.

The rearrangement uses TRBV6-5 and TRBJ1-1, with 10 nucleotides matching TRBD1. With 7 bases clipped from V and 11 bases from J, the junction kept 4 bases outside the gene matches. CDR3 length: 11 residues. Per the germline V gene, CDR1 is MNHEY and CDR2 is SVGAGI. CDR3 sequence reads: CASTGTGEAFF. For the CDR3, the DNA is TGTGCCAGCACCGGGACAGGGGAGGCTTTCTTT.

Comment on this clone: Other DNA sequences from this sample encode an identical CDR3 as well. This chain links TRBV9 with TRBJ2-2; 8 nucleotides agree with TRBD1. Germline CDR1 SGDLS, CDR2 YYNGEE. This CDR3 is built from 16 residues. V trimming: 1 base; J trimming: 1 base; junction bases outside the gene matches: 3. CDR3 sequence: CASSVSGTGNTGELFF. The CDR3 coding sequence is TGTGCCAGCAGCGTATCCGGGACAGGGAACACCGGGGAGCTGTTTTTT.

V is TRBV6-5 and J is TRBJ2-1; D might be TRBD2 (5 bases). The CDR3 covers 15 residues. The germline gives CDR1 MNHEY, CDR2 SVGAGI. Trimming shortened V by 5 bases and J by 7 bases, and 18 bases separated the two germline ends. The CDR3 spells CASSRFFGSQNEQFF. The CDR3 coding sequence is TGTGCCAGCAGTCGGTTTTTTGGGAGTCAGAATGAGCAGTTCTTC.

The V gene is TRBV2, the J gene TRBJ1-1; the D gene is possibly TRBD1 (5 bases). There are 13 residues in the CDR3. V gave up 3 bases and J gave up 4 bases, with 9 bases separating them. Per the germline V gene, CDR1 is SNHLY and CDR2 is FYNNEI. The chain's CDR3 is CASSDQGTTEAFF. CDR3 in DNA: TGTGCCAGCAGTGACCAGGGAACCACTGAAGCTTTCTTT.